This T cell receptor beta chain stems from a study of CD4 and CD8 cells across lung adenocarcinoma regions. TCRdb passed the PCR reads through MiXCR, listing each CDR3 protein once. The data show around 12,000 distinct CDR3 sequences, with less than 70% seen just once and roughly 35% held by the top ten. Localized lung adenocarcinoma, a non-small cell lung cancer, affected the donors. Germline assignment: CDR1 MNHNS and CDR2 SASEGT. The V and J ends lost 10 bases and 8 bases, in that order; junction bases with no gene match: 15. CDR3 length: 16 residues. This clonotype was seen repeatedly, ten times or more.

Sequencing input: CD8+ T cells from the margin of a lung tumor. This chain connects TRBV6-1 to TRBJ1-6; 9 positions match TRBD1. This clonotype was obtained from a female donor with lung adenocarcinoma. The CD4 and CD8 labels of this study may be unreliable. This CDR3 is CATPRESGTGYSPLHF. Here the CDR3 DNA reads TGTGCCACCCCGCGAGAGAGTGGGACAGGGTATTCACCCCTCCACTTT.